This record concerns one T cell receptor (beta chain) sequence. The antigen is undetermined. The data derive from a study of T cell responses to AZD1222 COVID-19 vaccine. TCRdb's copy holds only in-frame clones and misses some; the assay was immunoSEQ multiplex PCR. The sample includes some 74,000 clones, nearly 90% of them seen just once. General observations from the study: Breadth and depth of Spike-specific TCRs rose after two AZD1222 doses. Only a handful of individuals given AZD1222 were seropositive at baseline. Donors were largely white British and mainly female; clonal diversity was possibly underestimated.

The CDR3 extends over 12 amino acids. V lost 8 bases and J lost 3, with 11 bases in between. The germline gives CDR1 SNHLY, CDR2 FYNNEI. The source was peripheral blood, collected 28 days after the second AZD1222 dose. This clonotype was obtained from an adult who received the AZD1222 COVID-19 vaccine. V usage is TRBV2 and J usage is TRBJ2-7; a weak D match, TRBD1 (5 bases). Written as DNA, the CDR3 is TGTGCCAGCTCAAGGGGTGGCTACGAGCAGTACTTC. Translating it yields CASSRGGYEQYF.